A selection of T cell receptor beta chains follows, all from one sample in a study of T cell repertoires in cytomegalovirus infection. TCRdb ran MiXCR on the reads and lists one entry per CDR3 protein. The repertoire holds over 85,000 distinct CDR3 sequences, with about 15% as singletons. Sequencing input: PBMCs. The receptors originated from a human donor in good health (CMV status not recorded). Some clones in this sample may be carry-over from other donors' samples. Both conserved end residues are part of each CDR3. A D gene is named only where the DNA matches it firmly. The size of a clone is reported for some rows only, either as once, few or many, or as a class for expanded clones.

v_call	clone_size	j_call	d_call	cdr3_nt	cdr3_aa
TRBV7-9	many	TRBJ2-6	TRBD2	TGTGCCAGCAGCCCGGGGGGAGGTTCTGGGGCCAACGTCCTGACTTTC	CASSPGGGSGANVLTF
TRBV10-3	few	TRBJ2-7	NA	TGTGCCATCAGTGAGGGAGGTGGAGTATACGAGCAGTACTTC	CAISEGGGVYEQYF
TRBV7-9	few	TRBJ2-7	TRBD1	TGTGCCAGCAGCTCCTCCCGGGACAGGGCCTACGAGCAGTACTTC	CASSSSRDRAYEQYF
TRBV6-2/TRBV6-3	few	TRBJ1-1	NA	TGTGCCAGCCAGTTAGGGGCGAACACTGAAGCTTTCTTT	CASQLGANTEAFF
TRBV7-2	many	TRBJ2-5	NA	TGTGCCAGCAGCCTCCGGACCGATTTCGTGGAGACCCAGTACTTC	CASSLRTDFVETQYF
TRBV4-1	NA	TRBJ1-5	NA	TGCGCCAGCAGCCAACAGCCCTCTCGCGGCAATCAGCCCCAGCATTTT	CASSQQPSRGNQPQHF
TRBV7-2	many	TRBJ1-5	NA	TGTGCCAGCAGCTTAGGGGAAACTTTGCAGCCCCAGCATTTT	CASSLGETLQPQHF
TRBV14	NA	TRBJ2-3	NA	TGTGCCAGCAGCCAATTGGAGAGTAGCACAGATACGCAGTATTTT	CASSQLESSTDTQYF
TRBV7-2	many	TRBJ1-2	TRBD1	TGTGCCAGCAGAAAACAGGGGCTGGATGGCTACACCTTC	CASRKQGLDGYTF
TRBV6-6	NA	TRBJ1-5	NA	TGTGCCAGCCTCCCCGAGTGGGGTCAGCCCCAGCATTTT	CASLPEWGQPQHF
TRBV12-3/TRBV12-4	few	TRBJ1-3	TRBD1	TGTGCCAGTACAGGGGGAAACTCTGGAAACACCATATATTTT	CASTGGNSGNTIYF
TRBV20-1	NA	TRBJ2-1	NA	TGCAGTGCTAGAGATCCAAGGGCTACGGGTGAGCAGTTCTTC	CSARDPRATGEQFF
TRBV7-2	many	TRBJ2-3	NA	TGTGCCAGCAGCTTGCCCACAGATACGCAGTATTTT	CASSLPTDTQYF